These 26 T cell receptor beta chains originate from one sample sequenced in a study of breast tumors, draining lymph nodes, adjacent tissues. TCRdb called the multiplex PCR reads again in MiXCR, with one record for every CDR3 protein. The sample shows over 35,000 distinct CDR3 sequences, 35% to 45% of them seen only once. The sequencing sample was made of breast tumor tissue. The receptors stem from a female donor with breast cancer. Some clones in this sample may be carry-over from other donors' samples.

This clonotype was seen repeatedly, ten times or more. V and J are TRBV12-3 or TRBV12-4 and TRBJ1-6, with 7 bases identical to TRBD1. The CDR3 is 14 amino acids. With 4 bases clipped from V and 5 bases from J, the junction kept 2 bases outside the gene matches. The CDR3 nucleotides are TGTGCCAGCAGTTCAGGGGGGAATAATTCACCCCTCCACTTT. Its translation is CASSSGGNNSPLHF.

This clonotype was seen repeatedly, ten times or more. The genes are TRBV2 and TRBJ1-5; D uncertain. There are 14 residues in the CDR3. Deletions cut 3 bases from V and 6 bases from J, with 12 bases between. The germline gives CDR1 SNHLY, CDR2 FYNNEI. The CDR3 region is CASSEGSPLQPQHF. CDR3 in DNA: TGTGCCAGCAGTGAGGGCAGCCCTCTTCAGCCCCAGCATTTT. Full variable domain (outside the CDR3, taken from reference TRBV2 and TRBJ1-5): EPEVTQTPSHQVTQMGQEVILRCVPISNHLYFYWYRQILGQKVEFLVSFYNNEISEKSEIFDDQFSVERPDGSNFTLKIRSTKLEDSAMYFCASSEGSPLQPQHFGDGTRLSIL.

In its sample, this clonotype was seen many times. The chain joins TRBV7-6 to TRBJ2-3, with D unclear. Germline CDR1 reads SGHVS; CDR2 reads FNYEAQ. The V end lost 4 bases, the J end lost 1 base, and 15 bases lay between the germline ends. CDR3 size: 16 residues. The CDR3 DNA follows: TGTGCCAGCAGCTCCTCGGTTCCGACGGGCACAGATACGCAGTATTTT. Translating it yields CASSSSVPTGTDTQYF. The full variable domain, its missing parts supplied by reference TRBV7-6 and TRBJ2-3, is GAGVSQSPRYKVTKRGQDVALRCDPISGHVSLYWYRQALGQGPEFLTYFNYEAQQDKSGLPNDRFSAERPEGSISTLTIQRTEQRDSAMYRCASSSSVPTGTDTQYFGPGTRLTVL.

Concerning this clonotype itself: This may come from a read error, since a much larger clone is one base off. The J gene is TRBJ1-2, the V gene TRBV7-2, with D possibly matching TRBD1 (6 bases). Trimming removed 5 bases at V and 4 bases at J, with 17 bases between. From germline, CDR1 is SGHTA and CDR2 FQGNSA. The CDR3 sequence is 15 residues long. The DNA for the CDR3 is TGTACCAGCAGCCTCGGGCCAACAGGGAGCTATGGCTACACCTTC. This gives the protein CTSSLGPTGSYGYTF.

This clonotype has a count of ten or more. V gene TRBV4-1 combines with J gene TRBJ1-3; 7 bases match TRBD1. Germline CDR1 is MGHRA and CDR2 is YSYEKL. The CDR3 is 16 residues long. V lost 1 base to trimming and J lost 4 bases; unmatched junction nucleotides: 7. The CDR3 sequence: CASSQGTDRAGNTIYF. The CDR3 DNA reads as TGCGCCAGCAGCCAAGGGACCGACAGGGCGGGAAACACCATATATTTT.

This clonotype was detected ten times or more. V and J are TRBV7-2 and TRBJ2-1; the D is unclear. This CDR3 is built from 13 residues. Trimming pared 2 bases from V and 0 bases from J, leaving 2 bases between. The germline gives CDR1 SGHTA, CDR2 FQGNSA. The CDR3, as DNA: TGTGCCAGCAGCTTATTCTCCTACAATGAGCAGTTCTTC. Translation: CASSLFSYNEQFF.

The chain uses TRBV20-1 and TRBJ2-2, with D tentatively TRBD1 (5 bases). CDR3 length equals 13 residues. V gave up 3 bases and J gave up 6 bases, with 11 bases separating them. Germline V CDR1 and CDR2: DFQATT, SNEGSKA (reference sequence). CDR3 amino acids: CSASKGHPGELFF. CDR3 in DNA: TGCAGTGCTAGTAAGGGGCACCCCGGGGAGCTGTTTTTT.

The V and J genes are TRBV6-1 and TRBJ1-6; D is unclear. The CDR3 runs to 13 residues. V was shortened by 6 bases and J by 7 bases, with 10 bases between the two germline ends. Germline-derived CDR1 and CDR2 are MNHNS and SASEGT. The CDR3, as DNA: TGTGCCAGCAGAGCGAGGGAAAATTCACCCCTCCACTTT. Translation gives CASRARENSPLHF.

This clonotype was found many times. The chain links TRBV6-1 to TRBJ2-7; 7 nucleotides agree with TRBD2. Germline-derived CDR1 and CDR2 are MNHNS and SASEGT. This CDR3 contains 14 residues. V gave up 0 bases and J gave up 5 bases; unmatched junction bases: 4. The CDR3 DNA follows: TGTGCCAGCAGTGAAGCGGGAGGGCCCCACGAGCAGTACTTC. As protein: CASSEAGGPHEQYF.

V gene TRBV30 combines with J gene TRBJ2-7, with 8 bases that match TRBD1. The CDR3 runs to 15 residues. Trimming took 2 bases from V and 2 from J; bases not matched to a gene: 8. Germline V gene data show CDR1 as GTSNPN and CDR2 as SVGIG (reference sequence). CDR3 bases: TGTGCCTGGAGTACCCGGACAGGGCGCCCCTACGAGCAGTACTTC. This encodes CAWSTRTGRPYEQYF.

The gene calls are TRBV4-2 and TRBJ2-7; 11 positions match TRBD2. Germline values: CDR1 LGHNA, CDR2 YNFKEQ. This CDR3 is built from 18 residues. The V and J ends lost 2 bases and 2 bases, in that order; junction bases with no gene match: 11. The CDR3 loop reads CASSQSTGGTSGPYEQYF. The CDR3 DNA reads TGTGCCAGCAGCCAATCAACGGGAGGGACTAGCGGTCCCTACGAGCAGTACTTC.

The chain couples TRBV20-1 to TRBJ2-7; 8 positions agree with TRBD2. The V gene end was trimmed by 3 bases and the J gene end by 7 bases; junction bases not matched to a gene: 5. The germline gives CDR1 DFQATT, CDR2 SNEGSKA (reference sequence). The CDR3 loop spans 12 amino acids. The CDR3 sequence is CSASGGGKEQYF. Here the CDR3 DNA reads TGCAGTGCTAGTGGCGGGGGGAAGGAGCAGTACTTC.

The chain is built from TRBV2 and TRBJ2-7, with D perhaps given as TRBD1 or TRBD2 (6 bases each). Germline V gene sequence: CDR1 SNHLY, CDR2 FYNNEI. The length of the CDR3 is 13 residues. Trimming shortened V by 7 bases and J by 0 bases, and 10 bases separated the two germline ends. The CDR3 reads CASKGGSSYEQYF. As DNA, the CDR3 is TGTGCCAGCAAGGGGGGCAGCTCCTACGAGCAGTACTTC. Supplemented by reference TRBV2 and TRBJ2-7, the full variable domain reads EPEVTQTPSHQVTQMGQEVILRCVPISNHLYFYWYRQILGQKVEFLVSFYNNEISEKSEIFDDQFSVERPDGSNFTLKIRSTKLEDSAMYFCASKGGSSYEQYFGPGTRLTVT.

V is TRBV5-1 and J is TRBJ2-7; no clear D gene. V lost 0 bases and J lost 3, with 10 bases in between. The CDR3 contains 14 residues. CDR1 is SGHRS, CDR2 YFSETQ, per germline. The CDR3 reads CASSLGQDNYEQYF. In DNA form, the CDR3 reads TGCGCCAGCAGCTTGGGTCAGGATAACTACGAGCAGTACTTC.

The table lists this clonotype with many counts. The chain combines TRBV6-2 or TRBV6-3 with TRBJ2-1, with 8 bases fitting TRBD1. CDR3 length equals 15 residues. Looked up from germline, CDR1 is MNHEY and CDR2 is SVGEGT. Trimming took 4 bases from V and 5 from J; bases not matched to a gene: 7. CDR3 nucleotide sequence: TGTGCCAGCAGTTTTCGAAGACAGGGGCACAATGAGCAGTTCTTC. Translation gives CASSFRRQGHNEQFF.

Notes on this clonotype: Germline is not matched at one junction end, which may reflect a read error. V usage is TRBV6-2 or TRBV6-3 and J usage is TRBJ1-2, with D hard to call. The CDR3 contains 14 residues. Germline V lookup: CDR1 MNHEY, CDR2 SVGEGT. CDR3 protein: CANSYDRGDYGYTF. The CDR3, as DNA: TGTGCCAACAGTTATGACCGCGGAGACTATGGCTACACCTTC.

Ten or more counts support this clonotype. DNA of the CDR3: TGTGCCACCAGCAGAGGAGCGGGTAGCACAGATACGCAGTATTTT. As protein: CATSRGAGSTDTQYF. The chain uses TRBV15 and TRBJ2-3, with D tentatively TRBD2 (6 bases). Per the germline V gene, CDR1 is LNHNV and CDR2 is YYDKDF (reference sequence). This CDR3 is 15 amino acids long. V lost 1 base to trimming and J lost 0 bases, with 8 bases between them.

This clonotype was seen only a few times. The CDR3, as DNA: TGCGCCAGCAGCGAAGGACAGGACATGTTGTACTTC. Protein sequence: CASSEGQDMLYF. This rearrangement joins TRBV5-1 to TRBJ2-4, with 7 bases identical to TRBD1. The ends lost 4 bases at V and 15 bases at J; junction bases unmatched: 10. The length of the CDR3 is 12 residues. Germline lookup yields CDR1 SGHRS and CDR2 YFSETQ. Supplemented by reference TRBV5-1 and TRBJ2-4, the full variable domain reads KAGVTQTPRYLIKTRGQQVTLSCSPISGHRSVSWYQQTPGQGLQFLFEYFSETQRNKGNFPGRFSGRQFSNSRSEMNVSTLELGDSALYLCASSEGQDMLYFGAGTRLSVL.

The chain couples TRBV7-9 to TRBJ1-5; D remains unclear. CDR1 is SEHNR and CDR2 is FQNEAQ in the germline V gene (reference sequence). The CDR3 sequence is 15 residues long. V lost 1 base to trimming and J lost 2 bases, with 9 bases between them. The DNA for the CDR3 is TGTGCCAGCAGCTTAGGCCTTGGAGGCAATCAGCCCCAGCATTTT. Amino acid sequence: CASSLGLGGNQPQHF. The entire variable domain, with the rest obtained from reference TRBV7-9 and TRBJ1-5, is as follows: DTGVSQNPRHKITKRGQNVTFRCDPISEHNRLYWYRQTLGQGPEFLTYFQNEAQLEKSRLLSDRFSAERPKGSFSTLEIQRTEQGDSAMYLCASSLGLGGNQPQHFGDGTRLSIL.

Remarks on this clonotype: This may be a read error: a much more frequent sequence differs by one nucleotide. The rearrangement joins TRBV30 to TRBJ1-6; D is possibly TRBD1 (6 bases). Germline values: CDR1 GTSNPN, CDR2 SVGIG (reference sequence). V lost 4 bases, J lost 9 bases, and 13 bases lay in between. CDR3 size: 13 residues. The CDR3 region is CAWKWQGSSPLHF. The DNA of the CDR3 is TGTGCCTGGAAGTGGCAGGGGAGTTCACCCCTCCACTTT.

In this sample, this clonotype turned up once. The rearrangement links TRBV10-3 to TRBJ2-5, with 11 bases matching TRBD2. CDR3 length: 16 amino acids. Germline V CDR1 and CDR2: ENHRY, SYGVKD. J lost 5 bases, V lost 2 bases, and 7 bases had no gene match. This CDR3 reads CAISETSGSLSETQYF. The CDR3 nucleotides read TGTGCCATCAGTGAGACTAGCGGGAGCCTTTCGGAGACCCAGTACTTC.

This clonotype was detected many times. The chain couples TRBV6-5 to TRBJ1-6; TRBD1 might be the D (6 bases). V was clipped by 6 bases and J by 5 bases, with 11 bases between them. This CDR3 comprises 14 residues. The germline CDR1 and CDR2 sequences are MNHEY and SVGAGI. The CDR3 region is CASRRTEDNSPLHF. CDR3 bases: TGTGCCAGCAGGCGGACAGAGGATAATTCACCCCTCCACTTT.

V gene TRBV12-3 or TRBV12-4 combines with J gene TRBJ1-5; D might be TRBD1 (6 bases). This CDR3 is 14 amino acids long. Trimming removed 4 bases from V and 4 bases from J, with 11 bases in between. CDR3 nucleotide sequence: TGTGCCAGCAGTTCGGCAGGGGAGAATCAGCCCCAGCATTTT. This codes for CASSSAGENQPQHF.

This clonotype was picked up many times. Mismatch with germline at one junction end may stem from a read error. V gene TRBV4-1 combines with J gene TRBJ1-2; D is possibly TRBD1 (5 bases). The CDR3 contains 15 residues. Germline V CDR1 and CDR2: MGHRA, YSYEKL. CDR3 sequence (DNA): TGCGCCAGCAGCCAAGGCACAGGAGGCTTCTATAGCTACACCTTC. This gives the protein CASSQGTGGFYSYTF.

This clonotype was found many times. This chain joins TRBV7-3 and TRBJ2-7; TRBD2 matches at 8 bases. This CDR3 has 14 amino acids. Germline V gives CDR1 SGHTA, CDR2 FQGTGA. Trimming took 4 bases from V and 0 from J; bases not matched to a gene: 2. The chain's CDR3 is CASSSTSDSYEQYF. The CDR3 bases are TGTGCCAGCAGCTCGACTAGCGACTCCTACGAGCAGTACTTC.

The chain joins TRBV3-1 to TRBJ2-5; 9 positions agree with TRBD1. The CDR3 contains 15 residues. Unmatched junction bases numbered 8, after V lost 3 bases and J lost 6 bases. Germline V gives CDR1 LGHDT, CDR2 YNNKEL (reference sequence). Here the CDR3 reads CASSQTGTGRQTQYF. DNA for the CDR3: TGTGCCAGCAGCCAGACCGGGACAGGGAGGCAGACCCAGTACTTC.